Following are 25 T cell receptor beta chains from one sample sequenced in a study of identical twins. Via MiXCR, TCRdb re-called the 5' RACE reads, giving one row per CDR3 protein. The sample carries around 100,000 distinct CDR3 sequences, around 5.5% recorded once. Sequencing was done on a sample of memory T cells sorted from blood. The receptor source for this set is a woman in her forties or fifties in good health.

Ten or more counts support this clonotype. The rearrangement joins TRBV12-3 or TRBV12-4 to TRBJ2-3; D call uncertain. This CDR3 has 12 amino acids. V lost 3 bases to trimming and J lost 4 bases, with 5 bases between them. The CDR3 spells CASSFSPDTQYF. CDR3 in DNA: TGTGCCAGCAGTTTTTCCCCAGATACGCAGTATTTT.

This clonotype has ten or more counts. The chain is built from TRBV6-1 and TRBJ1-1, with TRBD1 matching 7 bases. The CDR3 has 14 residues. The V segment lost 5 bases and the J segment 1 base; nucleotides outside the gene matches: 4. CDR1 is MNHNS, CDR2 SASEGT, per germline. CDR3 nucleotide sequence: TGTGCCAGCAGTTCCGGGACAGCGAACACTGAAGCTTTCTTT. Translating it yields CASSSGTANTEAFF.

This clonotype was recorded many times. DNA of the CDR3: TGTGCCATCAGTGAGTCCCCAGGGAACACTGAAGCTTTCTTT. This gives the protein CAISESPGNTEAFF. The chain has TRBV10-3 and TRBJ1-1; D unresolved. This CDR3 has 14 amino acids. Deletions cut 0 bases from V and 1 base from J, with 6 bases between. Looked up from germline, CDR1 is ENHRY and CDR2 is SYGVKD.

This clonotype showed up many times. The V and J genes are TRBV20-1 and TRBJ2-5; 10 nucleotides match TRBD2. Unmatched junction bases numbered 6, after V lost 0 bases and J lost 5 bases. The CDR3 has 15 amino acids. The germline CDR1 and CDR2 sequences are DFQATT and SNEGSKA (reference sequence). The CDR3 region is CSARDLSAGGETQYF. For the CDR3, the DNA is TGCAGTGCTAGAGATCTCTCAGCGGGAGGGGAGACCCAGTACTTC.

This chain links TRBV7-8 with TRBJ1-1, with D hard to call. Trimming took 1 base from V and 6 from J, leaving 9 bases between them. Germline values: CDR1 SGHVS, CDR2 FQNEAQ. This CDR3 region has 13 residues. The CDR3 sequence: CASSLGGIPEAFF. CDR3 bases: TGTGCCAGCAGCTTAGGAGGTATACCTGAAGCTTTCTTT. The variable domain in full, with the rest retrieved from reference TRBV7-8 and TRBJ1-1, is GAGVSQSPRYKVAKRGQDVALRCDPISGHVSLFWYQQALGQGPEFLTYFQNEAQLDKSGLPSDRFFAERPEGSVSTLKIQRTQQEDSAVYLCASSLGGIPEAFFGQGTRLTVV.

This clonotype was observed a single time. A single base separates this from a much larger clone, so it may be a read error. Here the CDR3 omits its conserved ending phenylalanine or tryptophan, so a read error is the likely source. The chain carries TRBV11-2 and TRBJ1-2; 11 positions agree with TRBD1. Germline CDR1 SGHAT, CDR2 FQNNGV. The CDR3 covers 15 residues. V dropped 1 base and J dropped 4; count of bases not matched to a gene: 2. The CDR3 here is CASSLGTGGSYGYTL. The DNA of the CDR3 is TGTGCCAGCAGCTTAGGGACAGGGGGCAGCTATGGCTACACCCTC.

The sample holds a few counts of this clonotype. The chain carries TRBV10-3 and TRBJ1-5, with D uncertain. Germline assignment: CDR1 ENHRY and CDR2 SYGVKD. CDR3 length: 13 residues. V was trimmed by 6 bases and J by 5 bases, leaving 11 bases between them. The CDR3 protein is CAISRTSDQPQHF. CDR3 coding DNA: TGTGCCATCAGCCGGACTTCCGATCAGCCCCAGCATTTT.

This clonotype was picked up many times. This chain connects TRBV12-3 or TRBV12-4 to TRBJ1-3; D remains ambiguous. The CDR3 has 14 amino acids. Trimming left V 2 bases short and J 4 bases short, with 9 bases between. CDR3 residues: CASSLTGLGNTIYF. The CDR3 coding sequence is TGTGCCAGCAGTTTAACGGGTCTCGGAAACACCATATATTTT.

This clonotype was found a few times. The CDR3 DNA reads TGTGCCAGCAGTCTCGTCAACGGGCCCGGGGAGCTGTTTTTT. Translation: CASSLVNGPGELFF. This rearrangement joins TRBV12-3 or TRBV12-4 to TRBJ2-2, with D unresolved. Trimming cost V 5 bases and J 6 bases, with 13 bases left between them. The length of the CDR3 is 14 residues.

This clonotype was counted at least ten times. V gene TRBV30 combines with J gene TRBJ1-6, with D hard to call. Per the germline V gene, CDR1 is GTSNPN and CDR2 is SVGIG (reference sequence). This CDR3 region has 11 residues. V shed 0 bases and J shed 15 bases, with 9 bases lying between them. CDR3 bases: TGTGCCTGGAGTGTTGAGGTAGACCTCCACTTT. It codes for CAWSVEVDLHF.

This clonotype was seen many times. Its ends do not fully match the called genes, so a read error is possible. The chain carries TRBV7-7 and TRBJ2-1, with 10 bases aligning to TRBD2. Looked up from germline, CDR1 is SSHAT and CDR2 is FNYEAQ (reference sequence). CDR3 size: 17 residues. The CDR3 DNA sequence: TGTGCTAGCAGCCCAAGGAGGTCTAGCGGGAGAGTGAATGAGCAGTTCTTC. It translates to CASSPRRSSGRVNEQFF.

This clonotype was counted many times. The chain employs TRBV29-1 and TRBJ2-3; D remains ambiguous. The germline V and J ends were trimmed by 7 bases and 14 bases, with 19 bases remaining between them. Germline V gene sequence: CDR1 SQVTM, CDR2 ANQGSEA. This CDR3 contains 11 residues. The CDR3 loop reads CSAEPPEPRYF. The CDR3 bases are TGCAGCGCTGAGCCGCCGGAACCTAGGTATTTT.

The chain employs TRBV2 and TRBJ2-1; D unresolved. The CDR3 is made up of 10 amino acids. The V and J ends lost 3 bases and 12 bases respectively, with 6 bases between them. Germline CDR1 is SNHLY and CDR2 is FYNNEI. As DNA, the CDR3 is TGTGCCAGCAGTGACGATCGGCAGTTCTTC. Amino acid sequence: CASSDDRQFF.

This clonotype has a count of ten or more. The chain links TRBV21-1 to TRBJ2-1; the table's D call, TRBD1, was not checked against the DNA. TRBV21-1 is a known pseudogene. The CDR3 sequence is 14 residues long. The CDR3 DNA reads TGTGCCAGAGCCCTGGGCGCCTCCTACAATGAGCAGTTCTTC. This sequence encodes CARALGASYNEQFF.

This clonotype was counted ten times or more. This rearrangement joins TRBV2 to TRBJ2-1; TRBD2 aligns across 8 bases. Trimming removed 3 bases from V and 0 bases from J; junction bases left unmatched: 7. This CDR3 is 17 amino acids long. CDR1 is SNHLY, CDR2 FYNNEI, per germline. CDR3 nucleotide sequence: TGTGCCAGCAGTGAGGGCCCTAGCGGGTTCTCCTACAATGAGCAGTTCTTC. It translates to CASSEGPSGFSYNEQFF.

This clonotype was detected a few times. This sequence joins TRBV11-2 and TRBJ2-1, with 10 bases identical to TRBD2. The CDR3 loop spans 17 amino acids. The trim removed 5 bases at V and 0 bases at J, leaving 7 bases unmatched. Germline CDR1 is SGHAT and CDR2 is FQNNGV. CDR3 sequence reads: CASSISSGRSSYNEQFF. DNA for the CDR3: TGTGCCAGCAGCATAAGTAGCGGGAGGAGCTCCTACAATGAGCAGTTCTTC.

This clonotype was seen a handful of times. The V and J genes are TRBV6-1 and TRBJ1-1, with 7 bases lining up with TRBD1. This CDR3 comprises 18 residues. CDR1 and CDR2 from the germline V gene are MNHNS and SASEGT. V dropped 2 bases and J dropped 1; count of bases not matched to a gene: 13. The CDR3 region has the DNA TGTGCCAGCAGTGAATTGTGGGCCAGGGGGAACAGGAACACTGAAGCTTTCTTT. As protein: CASSELWARGNRNTEAFF.

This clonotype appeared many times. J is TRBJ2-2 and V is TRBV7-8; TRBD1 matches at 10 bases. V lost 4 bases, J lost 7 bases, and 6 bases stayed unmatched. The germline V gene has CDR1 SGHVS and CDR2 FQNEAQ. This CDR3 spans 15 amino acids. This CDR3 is CASSSLDRGDGELFF. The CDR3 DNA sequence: TGTGCCAGCAGCTCTTTGGACAGGGGGGACGGGGAGCTGTTTTTT.

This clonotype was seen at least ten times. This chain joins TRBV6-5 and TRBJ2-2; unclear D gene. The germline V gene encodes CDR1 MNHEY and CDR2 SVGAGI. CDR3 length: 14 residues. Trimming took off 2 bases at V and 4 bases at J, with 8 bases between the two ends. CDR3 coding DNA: TGTGCCAGCAGTTACGGCGACGGCACCGGGGAGCTGTTTTTT. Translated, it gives CASSYGDGTGELFF.

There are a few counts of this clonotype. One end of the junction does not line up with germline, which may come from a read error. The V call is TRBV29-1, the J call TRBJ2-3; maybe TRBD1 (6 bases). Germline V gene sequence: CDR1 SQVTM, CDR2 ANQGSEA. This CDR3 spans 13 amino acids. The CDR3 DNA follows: TGCAGCGTTGAAGCCGGAATGGGGACAATTAACGGTTTT. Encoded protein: CSVEAGMGTINGF.

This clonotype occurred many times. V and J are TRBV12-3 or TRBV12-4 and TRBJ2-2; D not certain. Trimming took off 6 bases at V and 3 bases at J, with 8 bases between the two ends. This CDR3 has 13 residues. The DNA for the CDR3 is TGTGCCAGCAGCCCCAGCTACACCGGGGAGCTGTTTTTT. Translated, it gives CASSPSYTGELFF.

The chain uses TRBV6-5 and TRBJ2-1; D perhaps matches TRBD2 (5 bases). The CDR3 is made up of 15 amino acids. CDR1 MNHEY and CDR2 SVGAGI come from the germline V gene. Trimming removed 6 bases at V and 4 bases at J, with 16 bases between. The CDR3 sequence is CASRTLSGSYNEQFF. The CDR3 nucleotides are TGTGCCAGCAGGACCCTCTCGGGGTCATACAATGAGCAGTTCTTC.

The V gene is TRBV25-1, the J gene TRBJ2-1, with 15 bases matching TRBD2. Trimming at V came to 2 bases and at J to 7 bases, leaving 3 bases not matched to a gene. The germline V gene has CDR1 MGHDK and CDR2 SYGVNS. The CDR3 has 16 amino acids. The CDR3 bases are TGTGCCAGCAGTGAACCCGGGACTAGCGGGAGGAATGAGCAGTTCTTC. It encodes CASSEPGTSGRNEQFF.

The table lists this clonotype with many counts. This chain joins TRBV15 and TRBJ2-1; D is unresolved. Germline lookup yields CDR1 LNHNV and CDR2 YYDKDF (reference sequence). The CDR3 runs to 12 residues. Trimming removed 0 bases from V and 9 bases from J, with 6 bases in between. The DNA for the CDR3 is TGTGCCACCAGCAGAGATAGACGTGAGCAGTTCTTC. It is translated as CATSRDRREQFF.

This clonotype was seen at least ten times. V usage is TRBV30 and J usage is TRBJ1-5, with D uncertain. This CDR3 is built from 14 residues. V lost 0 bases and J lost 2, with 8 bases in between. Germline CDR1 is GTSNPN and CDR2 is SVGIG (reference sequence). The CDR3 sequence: CAWSVPAGNQPQHF. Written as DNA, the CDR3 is TGTGCCTGGAGTGTACCGGCAGGCAATCAGCCCCAGCATTTT.